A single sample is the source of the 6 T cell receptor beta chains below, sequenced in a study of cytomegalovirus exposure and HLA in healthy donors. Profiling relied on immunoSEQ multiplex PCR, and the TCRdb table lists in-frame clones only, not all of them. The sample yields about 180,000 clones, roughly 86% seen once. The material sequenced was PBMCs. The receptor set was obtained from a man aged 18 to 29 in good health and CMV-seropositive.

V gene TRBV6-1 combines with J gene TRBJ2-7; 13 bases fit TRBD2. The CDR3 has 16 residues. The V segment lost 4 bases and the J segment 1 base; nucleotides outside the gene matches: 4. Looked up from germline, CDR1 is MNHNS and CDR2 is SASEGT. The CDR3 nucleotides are TGTGCCAGCAGTGCTCAGACTAGCGGGAGGTCCTACGAGCAGTACTTC. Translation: CASSAQTSGRSYEQYF.

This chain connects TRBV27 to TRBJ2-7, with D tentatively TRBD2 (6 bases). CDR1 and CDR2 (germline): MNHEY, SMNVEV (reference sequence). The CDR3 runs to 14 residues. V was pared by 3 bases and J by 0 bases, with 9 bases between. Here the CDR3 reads CASSLGLSSYEQYF. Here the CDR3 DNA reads TGTGCCAGCAGTTTGGGACTGAGCTCCTACGAGCAGTACTTC.

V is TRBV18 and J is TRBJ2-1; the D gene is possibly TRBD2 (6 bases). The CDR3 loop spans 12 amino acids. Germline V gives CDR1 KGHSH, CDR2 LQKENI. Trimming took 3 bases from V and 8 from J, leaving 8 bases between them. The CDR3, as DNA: TGTGCCAGCTCACCCCCGGGGGATGAGCAGTTCTTC. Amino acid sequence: CASSPPGDEQFF.

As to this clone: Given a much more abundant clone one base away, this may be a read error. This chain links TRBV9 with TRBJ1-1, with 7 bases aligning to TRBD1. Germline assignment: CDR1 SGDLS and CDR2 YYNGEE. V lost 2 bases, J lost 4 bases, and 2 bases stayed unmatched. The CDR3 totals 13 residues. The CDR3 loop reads CASSVNRGTEAFF. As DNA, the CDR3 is TGTGCCAGCAGCGTGAACAGGGGCACTGAAGCTTTCTTT.

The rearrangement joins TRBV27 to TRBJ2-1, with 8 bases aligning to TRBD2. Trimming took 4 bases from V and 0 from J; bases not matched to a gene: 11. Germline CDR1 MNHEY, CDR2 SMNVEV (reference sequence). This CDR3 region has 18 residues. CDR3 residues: CASSSLQTSVSSYNEQFF. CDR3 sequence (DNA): TGTGCCAGCAGTTCACTACAGACTAGCGTAAGCTCCTACAATGAGCAGTTCTTC.

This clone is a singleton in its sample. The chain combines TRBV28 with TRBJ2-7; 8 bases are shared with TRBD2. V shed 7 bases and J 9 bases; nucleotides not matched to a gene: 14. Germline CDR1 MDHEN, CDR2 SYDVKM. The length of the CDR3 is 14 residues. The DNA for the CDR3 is TGTGCCAGCACCACAGTAGCGGGGCCTGGGGGGCAGTACTTC. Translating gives CASTTVAGPGGQYF.